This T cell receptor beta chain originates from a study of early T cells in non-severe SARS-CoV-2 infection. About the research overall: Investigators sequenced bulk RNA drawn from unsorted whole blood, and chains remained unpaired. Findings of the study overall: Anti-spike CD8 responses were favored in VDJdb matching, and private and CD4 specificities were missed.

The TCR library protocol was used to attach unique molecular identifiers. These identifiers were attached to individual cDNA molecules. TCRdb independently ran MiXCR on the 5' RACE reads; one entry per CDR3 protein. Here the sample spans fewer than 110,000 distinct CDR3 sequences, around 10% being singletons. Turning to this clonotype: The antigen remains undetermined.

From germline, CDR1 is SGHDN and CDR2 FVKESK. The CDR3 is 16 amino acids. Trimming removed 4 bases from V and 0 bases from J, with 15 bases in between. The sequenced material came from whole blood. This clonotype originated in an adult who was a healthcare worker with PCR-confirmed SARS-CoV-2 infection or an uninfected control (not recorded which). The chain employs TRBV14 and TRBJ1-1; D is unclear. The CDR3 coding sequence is TGTGCCAGCAGCCGGGAAGACTGGCCCTTGAACACTGAAGCTTTCTTT. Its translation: CASSREDWPLNTEAFF.